These T cell receptor beta chains were read from a single sample in a study of CD8 T cells in ankylosing spondylitis. MiXCR was run by TCRdb on the 5' RACE reads, yielding one entry per CDR3 protein. The sample has about 360,000 distinct CDR3 sequences; roughly 14% are singletons. What was sequenced was blood, either unsorted or a sorted T cell fraction (not recorded which). These receptors all stem from a male donor with ankylosing spondylitis or in good health (not recorded which). The CDR3 runs from the conserved cysteine through the conserved F or W. For some rows the clone size is stated as once, few or many, or as a class when expanded; others skip it.

J	V	size	CDR3
TRBJ2-3	TRBV20-1	many	CSARDRLVSDTQYF
TRBJ2-1	TRBV12-3/TRBV12-4	few	CASSLLAGDLYNEQFF
TRBJ2-5	TRBV7-7	many	CASSLAGAGKETQYF
TRBJ1-5	TRBV12-3/TRBV12-4	few	CASSLGQRGQPQHF
TRBJ2-7	TRBV2	once	CASKLGQDVGYEQYF
TRBJ2-7	TRBV5-1	few	CASSSVGAYEQYF
TRBJ2-1	TRBV4-1	few	CASYQLAGAVYNEQFF
TRBJ2-7	TRBV20-1	NA	CSARGLAGGTYEQYF
TRBJ2-7	TRBV5-1	many	CASSQTGGNYEQYF
TRBJ2-2	TRBV9	few	CASSEGRGVGPGELFF
TRBJ2-1	TRBV24-1	NA	CATSDREEQFF
TRBJ2-3	TRBV5-1	NA	CASRGQTSSTDTQYF
TRBJ2-1	TRBV12-3/TRBV12-4	many	CASSSHLAGAGDEQFF
TRBJ2-5	TRBV12-3/TRBV12-4	once	CASSWGQGPQETQYF